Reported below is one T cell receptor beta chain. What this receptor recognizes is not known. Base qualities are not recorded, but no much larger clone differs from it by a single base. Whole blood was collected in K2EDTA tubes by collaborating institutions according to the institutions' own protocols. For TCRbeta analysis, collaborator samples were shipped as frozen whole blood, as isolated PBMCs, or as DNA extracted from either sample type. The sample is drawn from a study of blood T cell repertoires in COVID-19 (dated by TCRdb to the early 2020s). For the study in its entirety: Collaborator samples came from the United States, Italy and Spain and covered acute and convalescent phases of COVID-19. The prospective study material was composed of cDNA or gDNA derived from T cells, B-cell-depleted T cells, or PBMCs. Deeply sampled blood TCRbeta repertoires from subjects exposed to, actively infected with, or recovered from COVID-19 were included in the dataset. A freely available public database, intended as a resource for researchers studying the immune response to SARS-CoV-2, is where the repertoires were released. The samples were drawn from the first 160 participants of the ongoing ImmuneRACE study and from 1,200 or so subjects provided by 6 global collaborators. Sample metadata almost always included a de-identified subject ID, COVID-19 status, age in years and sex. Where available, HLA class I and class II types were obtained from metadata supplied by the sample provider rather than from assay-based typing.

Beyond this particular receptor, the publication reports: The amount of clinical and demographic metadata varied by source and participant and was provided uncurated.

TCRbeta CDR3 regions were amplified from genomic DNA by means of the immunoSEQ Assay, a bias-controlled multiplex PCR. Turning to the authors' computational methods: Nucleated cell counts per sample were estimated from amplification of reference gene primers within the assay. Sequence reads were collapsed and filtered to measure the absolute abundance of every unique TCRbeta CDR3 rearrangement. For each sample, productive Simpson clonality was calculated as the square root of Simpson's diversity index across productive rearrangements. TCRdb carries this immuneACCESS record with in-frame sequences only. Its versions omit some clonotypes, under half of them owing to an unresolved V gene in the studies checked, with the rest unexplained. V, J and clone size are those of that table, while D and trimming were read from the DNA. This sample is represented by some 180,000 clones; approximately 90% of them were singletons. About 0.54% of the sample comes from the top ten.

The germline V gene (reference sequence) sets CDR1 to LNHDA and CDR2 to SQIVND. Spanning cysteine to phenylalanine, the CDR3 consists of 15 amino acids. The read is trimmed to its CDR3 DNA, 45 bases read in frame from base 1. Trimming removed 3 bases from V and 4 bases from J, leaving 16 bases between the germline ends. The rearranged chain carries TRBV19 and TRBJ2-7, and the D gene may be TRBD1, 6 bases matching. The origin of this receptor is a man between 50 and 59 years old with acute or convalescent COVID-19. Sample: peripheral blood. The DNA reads TGTGCCAGTAGTATGAGCCCGCTCCAGGGGTACGAGCAGTACTTC. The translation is CASSMSPLQGYEQYF.